This TCR beta chain came from a study of blood T cell repertoires in COVID-19. Individuals drawn from 20 to 30 US areas were about 18 to 90 years old. Participant reports of clinical history set cohort assignment. In the authors' workflow: Reference gene primer amplification gave estimated nucleated cell counts. Profiling relied on immunoSEQ multiplex PCR, and the TCRdb table lists in-frame clones only, not all of them. The V and J calls and the clone size are those of that table, but D and trimming were determined from the DNA. The repertoire consists of under 250,000 clones, with roughly 87% occurring once and the leading ten covering just over 2.5%. The source of this sequence is a woman aged 25-40 years with acute COVID-19. Sequenced: PBMCs or T cells enriched from blood (not recorded which).

The CDR3 loop is CSGRDPDYGYTF. The DNA of the CDR3 is TGCAGCGGGAGGGACCCGGACTATGGCTACACCTTC. V is TRBV29-1 and J is TRBJ1-2, with D perhaps TRBD1 (5 bases). The V end lost 7 bases, the J end lost 3 bases, and 12 bases lay between the germline ends. The CDR3 extends over 12 amino acids. CDR1 is SQVTM and CDR2 is ANQGSEA in the germline V gene.